The 10 T cell receptor beta chains below all came from one sample that was sequenced in a study of blood T cell repertoires in COVID-19. TCRdb keeps only in-frame clones here, not all; method: immunoSEQ multiplex PCR. The profile shows 17,000 or so clones, roughly nine tenths of them singletons. What was sequenced was peripheral blood. The receptor source for this set is a human donor in a cohort sampled during active COVID-19.

This chain connects TRBV19 to TRBJ1-2; 8 bases match TRBD1. Germline V gene lookup returns CDR1 LNHDA and CDR2 SQIVND (reference sequence). V was pared by 1 base and J by 5 bases, with 9 bases of the junction left unmatched. The CDR3 loop spans 16 amino acids. The CDR3 nucleotides are TGTGCCAGTAGTATAGGGACCCCCGGGACAGGTTATGGCTACACCTTC. The encoded protein is CASSIGTPGTGYGYTF.

The chain joins TRBV19 to TRBJ2-3; no firm D call. Germline V gene lookup returns CDR1 LNHDA and CDR2 SQIVND (reference sequence). V was cut by 3 bases and J by 1 base, with 8 bases left in between. The CDR3 has 14 amino acids. The CDR3, as DNA: TGTGCCAGTAGTATCCTGGGCGGCACAGATACGCAGTATTTT. This sequence encodes CASSILGGTDTQYF. Combining the CDR3 with reference TRBV19 and TRBJ2-3 gives the whole variable domain DGGITQSPKYLFRKEGQNVTLSCEQNLNHDAMYWYRQDPGQGLRLIYYSQIVNDFQKGDIAEGYSVSREKKESFPLTVTSAQKNPTAFYLCASSILGGTDTQYFGPGTRLTVL.

V and J are TRBV7-3 and TRBJ1-2; D is ambiguous. CDR3 size: 13 residues. Germline V gene sequence: CDR1 SGHTA, CDR2 FQGTGA. V was cut by 1 base and J by 5 bases, with 8 bases left in between. The CDR3 DNA reads as TGTGCCAGCAGCTTAAGCGGAGGGTATGGCTACACCTTC. Translated, it gives CASSLSGGYGYTF. Complete variable domain (other parts from reference TRBV7-3 and TRBJ1-2): GAGVSQTPSNKVTEKGKYVELRCDPISGHTALYWYRQSLGQGPEFLIYFQGTGAADDSGLPNDRFFAVRPEGSVSTLKIQRTERGDSAVYLCASSLSGGYGYTFGSGTRLTVV.

This clone was picked up one time. The CDR3 region has the DNA TGTGCCATACGGACGGACCGATCGGGATTCGCTGAAGCTTTCTTT. As protein: CAIRTDRSGFAEAFF. J is TRBJ1-1 and V is TRBV10-3; D is undetermined. Trimming left V 9 bases short and J 6 bases short, with 23 bases between. Germline CDR1 and CDR2: ENHRY and SYGVKD. This CDR3 is 15 amino acids long.

About this clone: The junction and the germline gene differ at one end; a read error may be behind it. J is TRBJ1-6 and V is TRBV27, with D tentatively TRBD1 (5 bases). Germline CDR1 reads MNHEY; CDR2 reads SMNVEV (reference sequence). CDR3 length: 12 amino acids. The CDR3 here is CASTAGRSPLYF. The CDR3 DNA sequence: TGTGCCAGCACCGCAGGGCGGTCACCCCTCTACTTT.

The CDR3 region is CASGRSGANVLTF. The DNA of the CDR3 is TGTGCCAGCGGGAGAAGTGGGGCCAACGTCCTGACTTTC. V usage is TRBV7-9 and J usage is TRBJ2-6, with D maybe TRBD2 (5 bases). Trimming took 8 bases from V and 3 from J, leaving 8 bases between them. The germline gives CDR1 SEHNR, CDR2 FQNEAQ (reference sequence). This CDR3 comprises 13 residues.

The V and J genes are TRBV7-9 and TRBJ2-7; tentatively, D is TRBD2 (5 bases). CDR3 length: 15 amino acids. Trimming left V 5 bases short and J 4 bases short, with 18 bases between. Germline-derived CDR1 and CDR2 are SEHNR and FQNEAQ (reference sequence). DNA for the CDR3: TGTGCCAGCAGCCGAAACTCCCTCTCGGGGTACGAGCAGTACTTC. Residues: CASSRNSLSGYEQYF.

This clone has only one observation. The chain employs TRBV28 and TRBJ2-1; 11 nucleotides agree with TRBD2. Germline lookup yields CDR1 MDHEN and CDR2 SYDVKM. The CDR3 length is 15 residues. The V segment lost 6 bases and the J segment 4 bases; nucleotides outside the gene matches: 5. Here the CDR3 reads CASSRGTSGYNEQFF. The DNA of the CDR3 is TGTGCCAGCAGCCGCGGGACTAGCGGATACAATGAGCAGTTCTTC.

The genes are TRBV6-5 and TRBJ1-5, with 8 bases lining up with TRBD1. Germline-derived CDR1 and CDR2 are MNHEY and SVGAGI. The CDR3 runs 15 residues. The trim removed 6 bases at V and 0 bases at J, leaving 4 bases unmatched. CDR3: CASRATGVSNQPQHF. The CDR3, as DNA: TGTGCCAGCAGAGCGACAGGGGTTAGCAATCAGCCCCAGCATTTT.

V is TRBV7-9 and J is TRBJ2-1, with D perhaps matching TRBD2 (5 bases). Germline CDR1 and CDR2: SEHNR and FQNEAQ (reference sequence). The length of the CDR3 is 16 residues. V was clipped by 7 bases and J by 0 bases, with 16 bases between them. DNA of the CDR3: TGTGCCAGCACCCTAGTGGCGGGCAGCTCCTACAATGAGCAGTTCTTC. It specifies CASTLVAGSSYNEQFF.